Sequencing of this T cell receptor (beta chain) was carried out in a study of blood T cell repertoires in COVID-19. Study-wide context: Some COVID-19 samples were acute and others convalescent; all came from the United States, Italy and Spain. The analysed material was cDNA or gDNA that came from T cells, B-cell-depleted T cells, or PBMCs.

V lost 2 bases to trimming and J lost 4 bases, with 8 bases between them. Germline V gene sequence: CDR1 KGHDR, CDR2 SFDVKD. This CDR3 comprises 13 residues. As for this clone: Other nucleotide sequences from this sample produce the same CDR3.

Sequenced by immunoSEQ multiplex PCR; TCRdb stores in-frame clones only, minus some. Of around 300,000 clones in the sample, roughly 89% were seen once. This receptor was taken from a woman in her forties who had recovered from COVID-19. The material sequenced was PBMCs or T cells enriched from blood (not recorded which). This rearrangement joins TRBV24-1 to TRBJ2-7, with D unclear. The CDR3 nucleotides read TGTGCCACCAGTGATTCCAACGGTTACGAGCAGTACTTC. This sequence encodes CATSDSNGYEQYF.